This is a list of T cell receptor beta chains from one sample in a study of blood T cell repertoires in COVID-19. TCRdb's table, derived via immunoSEQ multiplex PCR, lists solely in-frame clones and lacks some. The table includes some 53,000 clones, roughly 87% detected once. The sequencing sample was made of peripheral blood. Receptors were obtained from a human donor with active COVID-19. The donor label of this sample is uncertain. Each CDR3 is given without its conserved first and last residue.

V gene,J gene,CDR3 protein
TRBV18,TRBJ2-5,ASSPAGGETQY
TRBV3-1/TRBV3-2,TRBJ2-3,ASRSSSGSRTDTQY
TRBV27,TRBJ1-5,ASSFVSGYKPQH
TRBV6-2/TRBV6-3,TRBJ2-2,ASSDAVTGGNTGELF
TRBV5-1,TRBJ2-3,ASSPTLAGGRADTQY
TRBV25-1,TRBJ2-7,ANRDSHYEQY
TRBV10-3,TRBJ1-1,AISEEGRGNTEAF
TRBV7-9,TRBJ2-3,ASSLGGGPFSDTQY
TRBV18,TRBJ2-3,ASSPSGQPDTQY
TRBV5-1,TRBJ1-1,ASSRMALQGAEAF
TRBV27,TRBJ2-5,ASSYSGGAWETQY
TRBV19,TRBJ1-5,ASVSTGYSNQPQH
TRBV5-1,TRBJ2-7,ASSSLSGGYEQY
TRBV9,TRBJ2-3,ASSVVGVGTDTQY
TRBV3-1/TRBV3-2,TRBJ2-1,ASSRRLDVEQF
TRBV14,TRBJ1-6,ASSQSTGYNSPLH
TRBV25-1,TRBJ1-2,ASSRGFYGYT